The clone carrying this T cell receptor (beta chain) was counted between two and nine times. Antigen specificity is unknown. Healthy Caucasians made up all donors. The CDR3 consists of 16 residues. The germline gives CDR1 LGHDT, CDR2 YNNKEL (reference sequence). V lost 1 base and J lost 3, with 15 bases in between. These data come from a study of identical twins. Study-wide points: Among beta out-of-frame sequences, excess sharing between twins appeared weaker. Alpha sequences that were out-of-frame and twin-shared showed an excess of low generation probability.

TCRdb called the 5' RACE reads again in MiXCR, with one record for every CDR3 protein. The sample includes approximately 300,000 distinct CDR3 sequences, roughly 10% of them seen just once. These same records also appear under a second study, on yellow fever vaccine responses in identical twins. From that paper: Twins showed a vaccine T cell response that reportedly seemed partly convergent, partly personalized.

The clonotype was recovered from a woman aged 18 to 35 in good health. The chain recombines TRBV3-1 with TRBJ1-2, with D unresolved. What was sequenced was CD8+ T cells sorted from blood. The CDR3 nucleotides are TGTGCCAGCAGCCAAGTATTACAGATGGACGACTATGGCTACACCTTC. It specifies CASSQVLQMDDYGYTF.